A single count supports the clone carrying this T cell receptor (beta chain). This sample stems from a study of CD8 T cells in Susac syndrome. Reverse transcription used roughly 0.45 to 1 ug RNA and random hexamers. Using its own MiXCR run on the immunoSEQ multiplex PCR reads, TCRdb lists one record per CDR3 protein. This sample has 70,000 to 100,000 distinct CDR3 sequences, with about 93% found just once. V was clipped by 6 bases and J by 1 base, with 17 bases between them. Germline CDR1 SGHAT, CDR2 FQNNGV. This CDR3 contains 16 residues. This TCR was sampled from a human donor in good health. Specimen: CD8+ T cells from PBMCs. The chain combines TRBV11-2 with TRBJ2-3; D unresolved. Here the CDR3 DNA reads TGTGCCAGCAGTTTCACTGCCCCCCGGGGCACAGATACGCAGTATTTT. Translating gives CASSFTAPRGTDTQYF.